Listed below are T cell receptor beta chains from one sample, sequenced in a study of cytomegalovirus exposure and HLA in healthy donors. Sequencing was performed with immunoSEQ multiplex PCR; in TCRdb, only in-frame clones are kept and a portion is missing. The sample records 130,000 or so clones, 50% to 75% being singletons. The sequencing sample was made of PBMCs. All receptors derive from a middle-aged woman in good health and CMV-seropositive. Each CDR3 is given with its conserved first and last residue. D genes are given only for firm matches. Size values are once, few and many counts, or a class for expanded clones, and some rows have none.

size,D,V,J,CDR3
NA,TRBD2,TRBV12-5,TRBJ2-1,CASGLVPKAGGSNEQFF
once,NA,TRBV6-5,TRBJ1-3,CASSYTPWAAGNTIYF
NA,TRBD1,TRBV28,TRBJ2-7,CASSSGQGRGYEQYF
NA,TRBD1,TRBV5-4,TRBJ2-1,CASSWGQGRDEQFF
few,TRBD1,TRBV5-1,TRBJ1-1,CASSQGQGGSEAFF
NA,TRBD2,TRBV7-9,TRBJ2-1,CASSIGLAGDEQFF
few,TRBD1,TRBV30,TRBJ1-2,CAWNPGQGINYGYTF
few,TRBD2,TRBV5-5,TRBJ2-2,CASSGTSGTTGELFF
few,NA,TRBV7-6,TRBJ2-5,CASSPAAGPQETQYF
NA,NA,TRBV5-1,TRBJ2-3,CASSPGGLSTDTQYF
NA,NA,TRBV7-2,TRBJ1-1,CASSSYRNTEAFF
NA,NA,TRBV28,TRBJ2-7,CASSFHGAYEQYF
NA,TRBD1,TRBV19,TRBJ2-5,CASSTWDRGSRETQYF
NA,TRBD2,TRBV7-9,TRBJ2-7,CASSPGIAGGPVDEQYF
NA,NA,TRBV19,TRBJ1-2,CASTPGRGSGYGYTF
NA,NA,TRBV28,TRBJ2-7,CASSLVEGYEQYF
NA,TRBD1,TRBV28,TRBJ1-5,CASSGTGPNQPQHF
NA,NA,TRBV9,TRBJ1-1,CASSVAGHTEAFF
NA,NA,TRBV7-2,TRBJ1-1,CASSLGNRVRTEAFF
NA,TRBD1,TRBV28,TRBJ2-3,CASKRGQGVTDTQYF
NA,TRBD1,TRBV2,TRBJ2-7,CAGGQGPYEQYF
NA,NA,TRBV11-3,TRBJ2-3,CASSLDSDTQYF
NA,NA,TRBV6-5,TRBJ2-3,CASSKGVRDTQYF
few,NA,TRBV11-2,TRBJ1-1,CASSSHPKTGNPEAFF
NA,NA,TRBV27,TRBJ2-7,CASSLKTGDSYEQYF
few,TRBD1,TRBV2,TRBJ1-5,CASSTTGEGIQPQHF
NA,TRBD2,TRBV9,TRBJ2-5,CASSVDGTSGFQETQYF
NA,NA,TRBV7-2,TRBJ2-5,CASSLNGGETQYF
NA,TRBD1,TRBV5-6,TRBJ1-6,CASSFGTGDYNSPLHF
NA,TRBD2,TRBV27,TRBJ2-7,CASTRTSGGDEQYF
NA,NA,TRBV7-9,TRBJ1-2,CASSFVQEEGYTF
NA,NA,TRBV6-5,TRBJ2-5,CASSYSRDIRQETQYF
NA,TRBD1,TRBV5-1,TRBJ1-2,CASSLRDRDGYTF
NA,NA,TRBV19,TRBJ1-6,CASRYDSFNNSPLHF
NA,TRBD2,TRBV15,TRBJ2-5,CATSRDQAGGGETQYF
NA,TRBD1,TRBV7-2,TRBJ1-5,CASSHPPDRPQPQHF
NA,TRBD1,TRBV25-1,TRBJ1-5,CASSGSTGANQPQHF
once,NA,TRBV5-4,TRBJ2-5,CASSLDGLLQETQYF
NA,NA,TRBV5-1,TRBJ2-5,CASSLDGAQETQYF
NA,TRBD1,TRBV11-3,TRBJ1-1,CASSVSGQPISANTEAFF
NA,TRBD2,TRBV5-1,TRBJ2-1,CASSFTTGLSNEQFF
NA,TRBD2,TRBV18,TRBJ2-1,CASSPSGSSYNEQFF
NA,TRBD2,TRBV2,TRBJ2-3,CASSEGLAGARYF